These 22 T cell receptor beta chains were all obtained from the same sample, sequenced in a study of shared clonotypes between healthy human individuals. The method was immunoSEQ multiplex PCR; TCRdb's version includes in-frame clones alone and lacks a portion of them. The top ten hold 0.4% to 0.55% of the sample, which has around 1.6 million clones, 95% to 99% seen once. Sequenced sample: naive CD4+ T cells sorted from blood. As to subset: CD45RA+ positively selected. These receptors originate from a man aged 25 to 40 in good health.

The chain recombines TRBV28 with TRBJ2-1; 8 positions match TRBD2. V was clipped by 5 bases and J by 0 bases; unmatched bases: 6. This CDR3 spans 16 amino acids. Per germline, CDR1 MDHEN and CDR2 SYDVKM. The CDR3 region has the DNA TGTGCCAGCAGTCATAGCGGGGCTAGCTCCTACAATGAGCAGTTCTTC. Its translation: CASSHSGASSYNEQFF.

This rearrangement joins TRBV5-6 to TRBJ2-1; 9 bases fit TRBD2. This CDR3 comprises 16 residues. Germline V lookup: CDR1 SGHDT, CDR2 YYEEEE. J lost 5 bases, V lost 2 bases, and 8 bases had no gene match. The CDR3 protein is CASSLVRLAVNNEQFF. The CDR3 nucleotides read TGTGCCAGCAGCTTAGTTAGACTAGCGGTTAACAATGAGCAGTTCTTC.

The rearrangement joins TRBV11-3 to TRBJ2-1; 7 bases align to TRBD1. The CDR3 length is 16 residues. V shed 3 bases, J shed 1 base, and the junction held 6 bases outside the gene matches. CDR1 and CDR2 from the germline V gene are SGHNT and YENEEA. CDR3 sequence reads: CASSFSGDRSYNEQFF. The DNA for the CDR3 is TGTGCCAGCAGCTTTAGTGGGGACAGATCCTACAATGAGCAGTTCTTC.

The chain joins TRBV7-2 to TRBJ2-1; 14 positions match TRBD2. This CDR3 is built from 17 residues. Germline V gives CDR1 SGHTA, CDR2 FQGNSA. The V segment lost 3 bases and the J segment 4 bases; nucleotides outside the gene matches: 5. The CDR3 DNA reads as TGTGCCAGCAGCTTCCTGTGGACTAGCGGGAGGTACAATGAGCAGTTCTTC. It codes for CASSFLWTSGRYNEQFF.

The CDR3 is CASSSGQSTDTQYF. In DNA form, the CDR3 reads TGTGCCAGCAGCTCAGGACAGAGCACAGATACGCAGTATTTT. The chain joins TRBV5-4 to TRBJ2-3; D might be TRBD1 (6 bases). Germline V gene sequence: CDR1 SGHNT, CDR2 YYREEE (reference sequence). V was pared by 3 bases and J by 0 bases, with 8 bases between. This CDR3 has 14 amino acids.

Details on this clone: The sample carries other DNA sequences with the same CDR3. The chain is built from TRBV5-1 and TRBJ1-2; the match to TRBD1 covers 7 bases. V dropped 0 bases and J dropped 4; count of bases not matched to a gene: 3. The germline gives CDR1 SGHRS, CDR2 YFSETQ. The CDR3 covers 14 residues. CDR3 sequence reads: CASSLDRGLYGYTF. DNA for the CDR3: TGCGCCAGCAGCTTGGACAGGGGACTCTATGGCTACACCTTC.

The chain employs TRBV27 and TRBJ2-1; D is unclear. Germline CDR1 reads MNHEY; CDR2 reads SMNVEV (reference sequence). CDR3 length: 15 residues. Trimming took off 2 bases at V and 0 bases at J, with 8 bases between the two ends. In DNA, the CDR3 is TGTGCCAGCAGTTTAGATCGGGCCTCCTACAATGAGCAGTTCTTC. This codes for CASSLDRASYNEQFF.

This chain connects TRBV28 to TRBJ2-7, with 14 bases fitting TRBD2. Germline lookup yields CDR1 MDHEN and CDR2 SYDVKM. The trim removed 5 bases at V and 0 bases at J, leaving 9 bases unmatched. The CDR3 consists of 18 residues. The DNA for the CDR3 is TGTGCCAGCAGTCCGATGACTAGCGGGAGGGCCCACTCCTACGAGCAGTACTTC. As protein: CASSPMTSGRAHSYEQYF.

The gene calls are TRBV27 and TRBJ2-5; D perhaps matches TRBD2 (6 bases). The V gene lost 5 bases and the J gene lost 5 bases, with 18 bases spanning the gap. Germline V gives CDR1 MNHEY, CDR2 SMNVEV (reference sequence). This CDR3 comprises 15 residues. The CDR3 here is CASSLGLPEGETQYF. As DNA, the CDR3 is TGTGCCAGCAGTCTGGGACTGCCCGAAGGGGAGACCCAGTACTTC.

This chain uses TRBV5-1 with TRBJ2-2, with TRBD1 matching over 7 bases. The CDR3 length is 15 residues. The germline CDR1 and CDR2 sequences are SGHRS and YFSETQ. After removal of 1 base from V and 5 bases from J, the junction contained 5 bases not matched to a gene. Here the CDR3 reads CASSLRQGYTGELFF. The CDR3 region has the DNA TGCGCCAGCAGCTTGAGACAGGGCTATACCGGGGAGCTGTTTTTT.

The rearrangement links TRBV27 to TRBJ1-2, with 7 bases fitting TRBD1. V was clipped by 6 bases and J by 3 bases; unmatched bases: 7. This CDR3 comprises 14 residues. From germline, CDR1 is MNHEY and CDR2 SMNVEV (reference sequence). The CDR3 coding sequence is TGTGCCAGCAGCCCTGGACAGGTTTACTATGGCTACACCTTC. The encoded protein is CASSPGQVYYGYTF.

The chain is built from TRBV29-1 and TRBJ1-2, with TRBD1 matching over 8 bases. Germline V gene data show CDR1 as SQVTM and CDR2 as ANQGSEA. J was trimmed by 4 bases and V by 4 bases; bases with no gene match: 8. The CDR3 length is 14 residues. CDR3 protein: CSVGPLGTGYGYTF. DNA for the CDR3: TGCAGCGTTGGGCCCCTAGGGACAGGCTATGGCTACACCTTC.

The gene calls are TRBV6-1 and TRBJ1-2, with D tentatively TRBD1 (5 bases). The germline V and J ends were trimmed by 4 bases and 9 bases, with 15 bases remaining between them. The CDR3 runs 13 residues. Germline loops: CDR1 MNHNS, CDR2 SASEGT. CDR3 in amino acids: CASSATATMSYTF. In nucleotides, the CDR3 is TGTGCCAGCAGTGCGACAGCAACTATGAGCTACACCTTC.

Only one count was recorded for this clone. This sequence joins TRBV2 and TRBJ2-3; no definite D call. Trimming stripped 5 bases from V and 4 bases from J, with 7 bases between. Germline V gene data show CDR1 as SNHLY and CDR2 as FYNNEI. The length of the CDR3 is 12 residues. The chain's CDR3 is CASSQWADTQYF. The CDR3 coding sequence is TGTGCCAGCAGTCAGTGGGCAGATACGCAGTATTTT.

V usage is TRBV29-1 and J usage is TRBJ1-1; D remains unclear. CDR3 length: 15 residues. Per the germline V gene, CDR1 is SQVTM and CDR2 is ANQGSEA. The V end lost 5 bases, the J end lost 0 bases, and 16 bases lay between the germline ends. CDR3 sequence: CSVFSPGRVNTEAFF. As DNA, the CDR3 is TGCAGCGTTTTCTCCCCTGGCCGGGTGAACACTGAAGCTTTCTTT.

This chain joins TRBV9 and TRBJ2-5; D is possibly TRBD1 (6 bases). Trimming pared 4 bases from V and 2 bases from J, leaving 15 bases between. This CDR3 has 15 residues. Germline CDR1 and CDR2: SGDLS and YYNGEE. CDR3 in amino acids: CASSSRGGPQETQYF. CDR3 DNA: TGTGCCAGCAGCAGCAGGGGTGGTCCACAAGAGACCCAGTACTTC.

This rearrangement joins TRBV28 to TRBJ2-3, with TRBD1 matching over 8 bases. Germline assignment: CDR1 MDHEN and CDR2 SYDVKM. The CDR3 spans 12 residues. V shed 6 bases and J 6 bases; nucleotides not matched to a gene: 2. CDR3 sequence (DNA): TGTGCCAGCAGGGACAGGGCTGATACGCAGTATTTT. Protein product: CASRDRADTQYF.

This chain connects TRBV6-5 to TRBJ1-5, with D perhaps matching TRBD1 (5 bases). CDR3 length: 15 residues. Trimming pared 5 bases from V and 5 bases from J, leaving 16 bases between. Germline V gene data show CDR1 as MNHEY and CDR2 as SVGAGI. Written as DNA, the CDR3 is TGTGCCAGCAGTCCCTTTCTAGGGGCCTATCAGCCCCAGCATTTT. This encodes CASSPFLGAYQPQHF.

The chain links TRBV10-3 to TRBJ2-2, with unresolved D. V was cut by 2 bases and J by 2 bases, with 6 bases left in between. Germline V gene lookup returns CDR1 ENHRY and CDR2 SYGVKD. The CDR3 length is 14 residues. Here the CDR3 DNA reads TGTGCCATCAGTGAGGGCACCAACACCGGGGAGCTGTTTTTT. Translating gives CAISEGTNTGELFF.

The chain couples TRBV25-1 to TRBJ1-5, with TRBD1 as a possible D gene (5 bases). The CDR3 runs 18 residues. CDR1 and CDR2 (germline): MGHDK, SYGVNS. V was cut by 10 bases and J by 0 bases, with 25 bases left in between. The CDR3 bases are TGTGCCATCCTGCTTCCCGGGACCTTAATTAATAGCAATCAGCCCCAGCATTTT. The encoded protein is CAILLPGTLINSNQPQHF.

This clone was recorded only once. The chain links TRBV6-1 to TRBJ2-7; 7 nucleotides match TRBD1. After removal of 4 bases from V and 6 bases from J, the junction contained 12 bases not matched to a gene. The CDR3 totals 15 residues. CDR1 is MNHNS, CDR2 SASEGT, per germline. CDR3 bases: TGTGCCAGCAGTGCAATCAGGGGGACCCCGGCCGAGCAGTACTTC. The encoded protein is CASSAIRGTPAEQYF.

The rearrangement uses TRBV5-1 and TRBJ2-7; 8 bases are a match to TRBD1. Germline CDR1 reads SGHRS; CDR2 reads YFSETQ. J lost 1 base, V lost 4 bases, and 7 bases had no gene match. The CDR3 covers 15 residues. CDR3 in amino acids: CASSTRTGRSYEQYF. CDR3 DNA sequence: TGCGCCAGCAGCACTAGGACAGGGAGATCCTACGAGCAGTACTTC.